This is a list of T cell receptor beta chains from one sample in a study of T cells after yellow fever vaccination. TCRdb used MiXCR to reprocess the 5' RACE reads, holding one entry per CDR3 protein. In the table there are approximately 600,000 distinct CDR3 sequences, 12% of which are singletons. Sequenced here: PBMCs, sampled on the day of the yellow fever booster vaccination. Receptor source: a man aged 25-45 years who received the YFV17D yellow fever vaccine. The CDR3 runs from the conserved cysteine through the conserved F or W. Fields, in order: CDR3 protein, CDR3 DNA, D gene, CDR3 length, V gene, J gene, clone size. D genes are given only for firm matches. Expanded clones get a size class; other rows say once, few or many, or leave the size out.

cdr3_aa: CASSYSILADLDTQYF
cdr3_nt: TGTGCCAGCAGTTACTCGATTTTAGCGGATCTAGATACGCAGTATTTT
d_call: NA
cdr3_length: 16
v_call: TRBV6-2/TRBV6-3
j_call: TRBJ2-3
clone_size: NA

cdr3_aa: CSARVAADTDTQYF
cdr3_nt: TGCAGTGCTAGAGTTGCGGCGGACACAGATACGCAGTATTTT
d_call: NA
cdr3_length: 14
v_call: TRBV20-1
j_call: TRBJ2-3
clone_size: NA

cdr3_aa: CSAPGTGTYEQYF
cdr3_nt: TGCAGTGCTCCCGGGACTGGTACCTACGAGCAGTACTTC
d_call: NA
cdr3_length: 13
v_call: TRBV20-1
j_call: TRBJ2-7
clone_size: NA

cdr3_aa: CASTFRDRDEEKLFF
cdr3_nt: TGTGCCAGCACCTTCCGGGACAGGGACGAGGAAAAACTGTTTTTT
d_call: TRBD1
cdr3_length: 15
v_call: TRBV28
j_call: TRBJ1-4
clone_size: few

cdr3_aa: CASSRGLAPDTQYF
cdr3_nt: TGTGCCAGCAGCCGTGGACTAGCCCCAGATACGCAGTATTTT
d_call: TRBD2
cdr3_length: 14
v_call: TRBV7-2
j_call: TRBJ2-3
clone_size: many

cdr3_aa: CATSRDKGETQYF
cdr3_nt: TGTGCCACCAGCAGAGATAAAGGCGAGACCCAGTACTTC
d_call: NA
cdr3_length: 13
v_call: TRBV15
j_call: TRBJ2-5
clone_size: many

cdr3_aa: CSARDFGTPAKTQYF
cdr3_nt: TGCAGTGCTAGAGATTTCGGGACCCCTGCGAAGACCCAGTACTTC
d_call: NA
cdr3_length: 15
v_call: TRBV20-1
j_call: TRBJ2-5
clone_size: few

cdr3_aa: CASSLIGTGVIKETQYF
cdr3_nt: TGTGCCAGCAGCCTCATAGGGACAGGGGTGATCAAAGAGACCCAGTACTTC
d_call: TRBD1
cdr3_length: 17
v_call: TRBV6-1
j_call: TRBJ2-5
clone_size: few

cdr3_aa: CASSWKSKFSDRTNTGELFF
cdr3_nt: TGTGCCAGCAGTTGGAAATCTAAGTTTTCGGACCGAACGAACACCGGGGAGCTGTTTTTT
d_call: NA
cdr3_length: 20
v_call: TRBV27
j_call: TRBJ2-2
clone_size: few

cdr3_aa: CATSRDREGQGTMYEQYF
cdr3_nt: TGTGCCACCAGCAGAGATCGAGAGGGACAGGGAACGATGTACGAGCAGTACTTC
d_call: TRBD1
cdr3_length: 18
v_call: TRBV15
j_call: TRBJ2-7
clone_size: few

cdr3_aa: CSARDHPEGLAGFRRDTQYF
cdr3_nt: TGCAGTGCTAGAGATCATCCGGAAGGACTAGCGGGATTTAGAAGGGATACGCAGTATTTT
d_call: TRBD2
cdr3_length: 20
v_call: TRBV20-1
j_call: TRBJ2-3
clone_size: NA

cdr3_aa: CASSPRGAGGPNEQFF
cdr3_nt: TGTGCCAGCAGCCCCCGGGGAGCGGGAGGCCCCAATGAGCAGTTCTTC
d_call: TRBD2
cdr3_length: 16
v_call: TRBV11-3
j_call: TRBJ2-1
clone_size: NA

cdr3_aa: CRARGSGRETQYF
cdr3_nt: TGCAGGGCTAGAGGAAGTGGGAGGGAGACCCAGTACTTC
d_call: NA
cdr3_length: 13
v_call: TRBV20-1
j_call: TRBJ2-5
clone_size: NA

cdr3_aa: CASSTQGAEAFF
cdr3_nt: TGTGCCAGCAGTACACAGGGGGCTGAAGCTTTCTTT
d_call: TRBD1
cdr3_length: 12
v_call: TRBV12-3/TRBV12-4
j_call: TRBJ1-1
clone_size: many

cdr3_aa: CASSQDTGTANTEAFF
cdr3_nt: TGCGCCAGCAGCCAAGATACCGGGACAGCGAACACTGAAGCTTTCTTT
d_call: TRBD1
cdr3_length: 16
v_call: TRBV4-3
j_call: TRBJ1-1
clone_size: many

cdr3_aa: CAWSATDLTGLYEQYF
cdr3_nt: TGTGCCTGGAGTGCCACGGACCTTACGGGGCTTTACGAGCAGTACTTC
d_call: NA
cdr3_length: 16
v_call: TRBV30
j_call: TRBJ2-7
clone_size: NA

cdr3_aa: CASSPLAGGPEKTQYF
cdr3_nt: TGTGCCAGCAGCCCGCTAGCGGGAGGGCCGGAAAAGACCCAGTACTTC
d_call: TRBD2
cdr3_length: 16
v_call: TRBV3-1
j_call: TRBJ2-5
clone_size: NA

cdr3_aa: CASSLNPSSYEQYF
cdr3_nt: TGTGCCAGCAGCTTAAATCCGAGCTCCTACGAGCAGTACTTC
d_call: NA
cdr3_length: 14
v_call: TRBV7-7
j_call: TRBJ2-7
clone_size: few

cdr3_aa: CASGFRLAASYEQYF
cdr3_nt: TGCGCCAGCGGCTTCCGACTAGCGGCCTCCTACGAGCAGTACTTC
d_call: TRBD2
cdr3_length: 15
v_call: TRBV4-3
j_call: TRBJ2-7
clone_size: NA

cdr3_aa: CACSRAYTEAFF
cdr3_nt: TGTGCTTGTTCCCGGGCTTACACTGAAGCTTTCTTT
d_call: NA
cdr3_length: 12
v_call: TRBV30
j_call: TRBJ1-1
clone_size: NA

cdr3_aa: CATSQSANTGELFF
cdr3_nt: TGTGCAACCTCGCAAAGCGCGAACACCGGGGAGCTGTTTTTT
d_call: NA
cdr3_length: 14
v_call: TRBV7-2
j_call: TRBJ2-2
clone_size: many

cdr3_aa: CSVEGDLGYEQYF
cdr3_nt: TGCAGCGTTGAGGGGGACCTGGGATACGAGCAGTACTTC
d_call: NA
cdr3_length: 13
v_call: TRBV29-1
j_call: TRBJ2-7
clone_size: few

cdr3_aa: CAIGGSLSSYNSPLHF
cdr3_nt: TGTGCCATCGGAGGAAGTCTCAGCTCCTATAATTCACCCCTCCACTTT
d_call: NA
cdr3_length: 16
v_call: TRBV10-3
j_call: TRBJ1-6
clone_size: few

cdr3_aa: CAIAGGMEDTQYF
cdr3_nt: TGTGCCATCGCCGGGGGGATGGAAGATACGCAGTATTTT
d_call: TRBD2
cdr3_length: 13
v_call: TRBV6-2/TRBV6-3
j_call: TRBJ2-3
clone_size: NA

cdr3_aa: CASSLTRTTGELFF
cdr3_nt: TGTGCCAGCAGCTTAACTCGGACTACCGGGGAGCTGTTTTTT
d_call: NA
cdr3_length: 14
v_call: TRBV7-3
j_call: TRBJ2-2
clone_size: NA

cdr3_aa: CASSLDGGHNEHFF
cdr3_nt: TGTGCCAGCAGCTTAGACGGGGGGCACAATGAGCATTTCTTC
d_call: NA
cdr3_length: 14
v_call: TRBV7-2
j_call: TRBJ2-1
clone_size: NA

cdr3_aa: CSTRLEYEQFF
cdr3_nt: TGCAGCACCAGACTCGAGTATGAGCAGTTCTTC
d_call: NA
cdr3_length: 11
v_call: TRBV29-1
j_call: TRBJ2-1
clone_size: NA